This is a list of T cell receptor beta chains from one sample in a study of molecular identifiers for immune sequencing clone quantification. TCRdb re-derived calls from the PCR reads in MiXCR, one entry per CDR3 protein. The sample comprises approximately 100,000 distinct CDR3 sequences, around 33% of which are singletons, and around 4.2% rests with the top ten. Sequenced: naive CD8+ T cells from blood, with Jurkat cell RNA spiked in. These receptors all come from a human donor in good health. Some libraries in this study had Jurkat cell RNA spiked in. Each CDR3 is given with its conserved first and last residue. A D gene is named only where the DNA matches it firmly. Where a row states a size, it is once, few, many or the class of an expanded clone; other rows omit it.

>once|TRBJ1-5|.|14|TRBV4-2
TGTGCCAGCAGCCAAATCCAGAATAATCAGCCCCAGCTTTTT
CASSQIQNNQPQLF
>few|TRBJ1-5|.|15|TRBV6-2/TRBV6-3
TGTGCCAGCAGTTACGTACAATTCAGCAATCAGCCCCAGCATTTT
CASSYVQFSNQPQHF
>.|TRBJ2-2|TRBD1|15|TRBV19
TGTGCCAGTAGGACCGACAGGGGGTACACCGGGGAGCTGTTTTTT
CASRTDRGYTGELFF
>.|TRBJ1-4|.|15|TRBV13
TGTGCCAGCAGCAGGGGACTCCCAACTAATGAAAAACTGTATTTC
CASSRGLPTNEKLYF
>many|TRBJ2-3|TRBD2|15|TRBV7-8
TGTGCCAGCAGCTTCCGGCGGGAGTTGGCAGATACGCAGTATTTT
CASSFRRELADTQYF
>.|TRBJ2-3|TRBD1|11|TRBV6-5
TGTGCCAGCAGTACTGGGACAGGGGAGTATTTT
CASSTGTGEYF
>many|TRBJ1-5|TRBD1|17|TRBV6-2/TRBV6-3
TGTGCCAGCAGCATCGGTGGGCAGGGGGCGTTTAATCAGCCCCAGCATTTT
CASSIGGQGAFNQPQHF
>many|TRBJ2-7|.|14|TRBV4-3
TGCGCCAGCAGCCCCTCGTTGGGGCCCTACGAGCAGTACTTC
CASSPSLGPYEQYF
>.|TRBJ2-5|.|15|TRBV12-3/TRBV12-4
TGTGCCAGCAGTCACATCGTTAACACTAAAGCGACCCAGTACTTC
CASSHIVNTKATQYF
>.|TRBJ2-4|TRBD1|14|TRBV6-6
TGTGCCAGCAGTCGGGGACAGGGGAATGACATTCAGTACTTC
CASSRGQGNDIQYF
>.|TRBJ2-1|.|16|TRBV3-1
TGTGCCAGCAGCCAAGGGCGGGGCAGCTCCTACAATGAGCAGTTCTTC
CASSQGRGSSYNEQFF
>.|TRBJ2-7|.|14|TRBV7-8
TGTGCCAGCAGCGATATCGACAGCTCCTACGAGCAGTACTTC
CASSDIDSSYEQYF
>.|TRBJ2-3|TRBD2|17|TRBV7-3
TGTGCCAGCCGCTTAAGCCGGAGCGGGAGGGACCCAGATACGCAGTATTTT
CASRLSRSGRDPDTQYF
>.|TRBJ1-1|TRBD1|13|TRBV10-3
TGTGCCATCAGCCGGGACAGCTACACTGAAGCTTTCTTT
CAISRDSYTEAFF
>.|TRBJ2-1|.|14|TRBV27
TGTGCCAGCAGTTTCCTAGCTGCTTACAATGAGCAGTTCTTC
CASSFLAAYNEQFF
>.|TRBJ2-3|TRBD2|15|TRBV19
TGTGCCAGTAGTATCCCTAGCGGGAGGACAGATACGCAGTATTTT
CASSIPSGRTDTQYF
>.|TRBJ2-6|.|15|TRBV4-1
TGCGCCAGCAGCACGACACCCTCTGGGGCCAACGTCCTGACATTC
CASSTTPSGANVLTF
>.|TRBJ2-5|TRBD2|15|TRBV7-6
TGTGCCAGCAGCCCCAGACTAGCGGCCCAAGAGACCCAGTACTTC
CASSPRLAAQETQYF
>.|TRBJ2-1|.|13|TRBV19
TGTGCCAGTAGGGATAACTCCTACAATGAGCAGTTCTTC
CASRDNSYNEQFF
>once|TRBJ2-5|.|18|TRBV6-2/TRBV6-3
TGTGCCAGCAGTTACTCGAAGGTAGCCGGGGAACGCGGTGAGCCCCAGTACTTC
CASSYSKVAGERGEPQYF
>few|TRBJ2-4|.|15|TRBV12-3/TRBV12-4
TGTGCCACAGCCCAGACAACGGGGTCCAAAAACATTCAGTACTTC
CATAQTTGSKNIQYF
>few|TRBJ2-3|.|14|TRBV9
TGTGCCAGCAGCGTTAGCGGTAGCACAGATACGCAGTATTTT
CASSVSGSTDTQYF
>many|TRBJ2-7|.|13|TRBV28
TGTGCCAGCAGTTCCCCCCGGTACTACGAGCAGTACTTC
CASSSPRYYEQYF
>many|TRBJ1-2|.|12|TRBV6-2/TRBV6-3
TGTGCCAGCAGTTTGACATCCTATGGCTACACCTTC
CASSLTSYGYTF
>.|TRBJ2-4|.|12|TRBV10-3
TGTGCCAGCAGGACTCCCGATAACATTCAGTACTTC
CASRTPDNIQYF
>.|TRBJ1-3|.|15|TRBV4-2
TGTGCCAGCAGCCAAGAGTCTGGGATTGGAAACACCATATATTTT
CASSQESGIGNTIYF
>few|TRBJ2-2|TRBD2|17|TRBV19
TGTGCCAGTAGTACTGGACTAGCGGGAGGTGGTACCGGGGAGCTGTTTTTT
CASSTGLAGGGTGELFF
>.|TRBJ1-2|.|11|TRBV28
TGTGCCAGCAGAAGGGCCCAGTTCTACACCTTC
CASRRAQFYTF
>.|TRBJ2-7|TRBD2|16|TRBV29-1
TGCAGCGTTGAAGGGTCTCTGGGACTAGGAACCTACGAGCAGTACTTC
CSVEGSLGLGTYEQYF
>.|TRBJ2-3|TRBD1|17|TRBV2
TGTGCCAGCAGTGGGGGGACAGGCCTAACTAGCACAGATACGCAGTATTTT
CASSGGTGLTSTDTQYF
>.|TRBJ2-7|TRBD2|16|TRBV27
TGTGCCAGCAGGGGACTAGCGGGAGCACCCGAGTACGAGCAGTACTTC
CASRGLAGAPEYEQYF
>many|TRBJ2-7|.|11|TRBV19
TGTGCCAGTAGCCAGTCCTACGAGCAGTACTTC
CASSQSYEQYF
>.|TRBJ2-3|.|16|TRBV6-5
TGTGCCAGCAGTTACACGACCGGGAATCCCACAGATACGCGGTGTTTT
CASSYTTGNPTDTRCF
>many|TRBJ1-5|TRBD1|12|TRBV7-9
TGTGCCAGCAGCCCAGGGACAGGGGCCCAGCATTTT
CASSPGTGAQHF
>.|TRBJ2-5|TRBD1|16|TRBV5-1
TGCGCCAGCAGCATTGGACAGGGTGGACTACAAGAGACCCAGTACTTC
CASSIGQGGLQETQYF
>few|TRBJ2-1|.|14|TRBV29-1
TGCAGCGTTGAAGAAGGCTCGGGTTGGGATGAGCAGTTCTTC
CSVEEGSGWDEQFF
>.|TRBJ2-1|.|12|TRBV28
TGTGCCAGCAGTCCCCCTGTATCTGAGCAGTTCTTC
CASSPPVSEQFF
>many|TRBJ2-7|TRBD1|12|TRBV29-1
TGCAGCGCCGGACAGGGATATTACGAGCAGTACTTC
CSAGQGYYEQYF
>.|TRBJ2-5|TRBD2|16|TRBV6-5
TGTGCCAGCAGCTACTCTGCGGGAGGGCCAAGAGAGACCCAGTACTTC
CASSYSAGGPRETQYF
>many|TRBJ2-3|.|11|TRBV7-9
TGTGCCAGCAGCGTCGAAGATACGCAGTATTTT
CASSVEDTQYF
>few|TRBJ2-1|.|13|TRBV12-3/TRBV12-4
TGTGCCAGCAGTTTATGTCTAGCATGTGAGCAGTTCTTC
CASSLCLACEQFF
>.|TRBJ1-5|.|18|TRBV27
TGTGCCAGCAGTTTACCGGTCCAGGCGCTGTATAGCAATCAGCCCCAGCATTTT
CASSLPVQALYSNQPQHF